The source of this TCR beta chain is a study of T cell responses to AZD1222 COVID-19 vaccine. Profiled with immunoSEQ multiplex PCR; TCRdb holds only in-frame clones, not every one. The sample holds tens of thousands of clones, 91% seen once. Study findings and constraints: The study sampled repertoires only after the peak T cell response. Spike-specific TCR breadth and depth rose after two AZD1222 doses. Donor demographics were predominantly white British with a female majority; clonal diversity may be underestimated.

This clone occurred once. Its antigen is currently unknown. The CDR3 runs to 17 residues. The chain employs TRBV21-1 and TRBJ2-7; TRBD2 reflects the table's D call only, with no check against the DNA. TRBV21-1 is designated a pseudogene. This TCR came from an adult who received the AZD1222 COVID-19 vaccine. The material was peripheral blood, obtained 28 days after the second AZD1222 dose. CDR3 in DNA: TGTGCCAGCAGCAAAGAAGTCGGGAGGGACTACCCCTACGAGCAGTACTTC. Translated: CASSKEVGRDYPYEQYF.